What follows are 2 T cell receptor beta chains derived from one specimen sequenced in a study of OX40 agonist ivuxolimab in advanced cancers. TCRdb's table, derived via immunoSEQ multiplex PCR, lists solely in-frame clones and lacks some. Counted here are over 45,000 clones, 75% to 85% occurring once; the ten biggest clones make up 3.1%. Sequences were derived from CD4+ or CD8+ T cells sorted from blood, sampled in a trial of the OX40 agonist ivuxolimab. All receptors come from an adult with an advanced solid tumor such as melanoma, head and neck, liver or kidney cancer.

The chain links TRBV7-9 to TRBJ2-2, with D tentatively TRBD1 (6 bases). There are 12 residues in the CDR3. CDR1 is SEHNR, CDR2 FQNEAQ, per germline (reference sequence). V was pared by 1 base and J by 13 bases, with 10 bases between. The CDR3 sequence: CASSLDRDSLFF. CDR3 DNA sequence: TGTGCCAGCAGCTTAGACAGGGATTCGCTGTTTTTT.

The chain has TRBV19 and TRBJ1-3; D remains ambiguous. The germline V and J ends were trimmed by 3 bases and 0 bases, with 12 bases remaining between them. This CDR3 contains 16 residues. Per the germline V gene, CDR1 is LNHDA and CDR2 is SQIVND (reference sequence). The CDR3 protein is CASSMGGRNSGNTIYF. DNA of the CDR3: TGTGCCAGTAGTATGGGCGGCCGAAACTCTGGAAACACCATATATTTT.